This record concerns one T cell receptor beta chain sequence. Its target is unknown. The data were taken from a study of beta chain features in type 1 diabetes. Looking at the study overall: In all, some 110 million sorted cells from all samples were analyzed. Study observations and caveats: Patients' naive, central memory and Treg TCRB repertoires seemed closer to one another than those of healthy donors.

V lost 1 base to trimming and J lost 3 bases, with 10 bases between them. The CDR3 spans 14 residues. CDR1 and CDR2 from the germline V gene are SGHRS and YFSETQ. Since all of the isolated RNA was reverse transcribed, expressed TCRB transcripts were what got sequenced. Method: immunoSEQ multiplex PCR; TCRdb's copy keeps in-frame clones and lacks some. Of tens of thousands of clones listed, under 35% were seen once; the top ten hold over 0.4%. A sort by CD45RO/CCR7/CD25/CD127/CD95/CD27 yielded CD4+ naive, central memory, regulatory and stem cell-like memory cells. Specimen: stem cell memory CD4+ T cells from blood. The V and J genes are TRBV5-1 and TRBJ1-1; D might be TRBD1 (5 bases). This TCR was recovered from a young woman in good health. The CDR3 coding sequence is TGCGCCAGCAGCTTGAGTCAGGGATACACTGAAGCTTTCTTT. Translated, it gives CASSLSQGYTEAFF.